This T cell receptor (beta chain) stems from a study of breast tumors, draining lymph nodes, adjacent tissues. This CDR3 contains 16 residues. Losses at the gene ends were 1 base for V and 2 bases for J; bases not matched to a gene: 3. Germline lookup yields CDR1 DFQATT and CDR2 SNEGSKA (reference sequence). This clonotype was recorded many times. What it binds is unknown. The study's findings and limits: Tumor T cell lymph node origin was a supported hypothesis, not proven. Data fit most tumor T cells coming from lymph node, expanding in tumor. Luminal-like breast cancer showed significantly greater tumor-nontumor repertoire similarity than basal-like breast cancer did.

Axillary draining lymph nodes of breast cancer patients supplied the node samples. TCRdb reprocessed the multiplex PCR reads with MiXCR, giving one entry per CDR3 protein. The table includes about 150,000 distinct CDR3 sequences, approximately 20% detected once. The chain joins TRBV20-1 to TRBJ2-2, with 11 bases identical to TRBD2. The sequencing input was axillary lymph node tissue. This clonotype originated in a female donor with breast cancer. Some clones in this sample may be carry-over from other donors' samples. The CDR3, as DNA: TGCAGTGCTAGAGCTAGCGGGAGGTCAAACACCGGGGAGCTGTTTTTT. Its translation is CSARASGRSNTGELFF.